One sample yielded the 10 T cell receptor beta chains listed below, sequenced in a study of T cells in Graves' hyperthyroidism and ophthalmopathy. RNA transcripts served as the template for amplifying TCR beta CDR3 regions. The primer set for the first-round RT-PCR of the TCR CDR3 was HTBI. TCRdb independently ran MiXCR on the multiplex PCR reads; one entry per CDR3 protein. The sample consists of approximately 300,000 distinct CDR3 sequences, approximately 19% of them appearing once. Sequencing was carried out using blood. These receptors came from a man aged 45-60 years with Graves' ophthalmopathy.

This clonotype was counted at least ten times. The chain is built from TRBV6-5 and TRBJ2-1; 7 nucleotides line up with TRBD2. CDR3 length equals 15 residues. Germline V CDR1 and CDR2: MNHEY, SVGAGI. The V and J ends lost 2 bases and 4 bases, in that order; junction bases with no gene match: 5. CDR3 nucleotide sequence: TGTGCCAGCAGTTACGGGCTAGCGGCATACAATGAGCAGTTCTTC. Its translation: CASSYGLAAYNEQFF.

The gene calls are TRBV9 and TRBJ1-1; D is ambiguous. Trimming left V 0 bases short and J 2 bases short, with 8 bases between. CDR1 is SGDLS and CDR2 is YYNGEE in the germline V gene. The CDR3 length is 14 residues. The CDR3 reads CASSVEGYNTEAFF. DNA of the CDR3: TGTGCCAGCAGCGTAGAAGGGTATAACACTGAAGCTTTCTTT.

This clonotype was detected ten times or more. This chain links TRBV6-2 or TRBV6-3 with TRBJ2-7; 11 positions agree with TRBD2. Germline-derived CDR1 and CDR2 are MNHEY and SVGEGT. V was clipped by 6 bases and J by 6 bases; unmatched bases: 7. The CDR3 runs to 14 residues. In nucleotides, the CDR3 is TGTGCCAGCAGGACTAGCGGGAAAAACGGCGAGCAGTACTTC. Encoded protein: CASRTSGKNGEQYF.

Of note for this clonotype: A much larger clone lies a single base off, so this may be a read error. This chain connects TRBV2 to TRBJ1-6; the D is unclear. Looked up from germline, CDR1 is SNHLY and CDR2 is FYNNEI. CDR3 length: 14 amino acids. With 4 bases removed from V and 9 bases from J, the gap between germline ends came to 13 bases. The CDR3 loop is CASSVPNGASPLHF. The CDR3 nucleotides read TGTGCCAGCAGTGTGCCTAACGGAGCTTCACCCCTCCACTTT.

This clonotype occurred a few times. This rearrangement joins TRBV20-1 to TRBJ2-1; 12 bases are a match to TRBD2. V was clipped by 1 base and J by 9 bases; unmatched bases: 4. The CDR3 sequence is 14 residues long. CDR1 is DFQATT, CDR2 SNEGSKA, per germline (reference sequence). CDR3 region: CSARGLAGGPEQFF. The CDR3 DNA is TGCAGTGCTAGAGGTCTAGCGGGAGGGCCTGAGCAGTTCTTC.

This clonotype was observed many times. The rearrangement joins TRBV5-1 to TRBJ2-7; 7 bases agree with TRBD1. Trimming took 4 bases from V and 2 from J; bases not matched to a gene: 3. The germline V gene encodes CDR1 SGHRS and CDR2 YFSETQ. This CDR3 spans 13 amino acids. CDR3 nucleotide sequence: TGCGCCAGCAGCCGGGACAGACCCTACGAGCAGTACTTC. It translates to CASSRDRPYEQYF.

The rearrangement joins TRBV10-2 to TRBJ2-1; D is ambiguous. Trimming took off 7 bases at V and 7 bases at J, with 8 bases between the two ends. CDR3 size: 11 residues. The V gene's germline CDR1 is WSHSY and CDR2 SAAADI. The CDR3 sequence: CASTEKNEQFF. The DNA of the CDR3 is TGCGCCAGCACCGAAAAGAATGAGCAGTTCTTC.

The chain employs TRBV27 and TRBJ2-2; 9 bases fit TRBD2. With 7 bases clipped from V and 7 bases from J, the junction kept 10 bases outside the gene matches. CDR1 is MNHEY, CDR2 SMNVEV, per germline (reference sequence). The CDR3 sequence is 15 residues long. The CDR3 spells CASTGAGGQVGELFF. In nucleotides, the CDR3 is TGTGCCAGCACCGGGGCGGGAGGGCAAGTCGGGGAGCTGTTTTTT.

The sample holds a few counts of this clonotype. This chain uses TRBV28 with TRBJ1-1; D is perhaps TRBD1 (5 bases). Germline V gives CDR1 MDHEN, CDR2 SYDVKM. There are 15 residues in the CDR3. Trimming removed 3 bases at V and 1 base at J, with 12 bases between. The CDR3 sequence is CASSFQGARNTEAFF. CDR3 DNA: TGTGCCAGCAGTTTCCAGGGTGCCAGGAACACTGAAGCTTTCTTT.

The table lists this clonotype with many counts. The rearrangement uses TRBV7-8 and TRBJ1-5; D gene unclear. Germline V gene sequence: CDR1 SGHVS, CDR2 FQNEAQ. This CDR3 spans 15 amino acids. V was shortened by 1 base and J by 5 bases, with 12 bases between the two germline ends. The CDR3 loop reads CASSLGMSRDQPQHF. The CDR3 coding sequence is TGTGCCAGCAGCTTAGGTATGTCCCGGGATCAGCCCCAGCATTTT.